This T cell receptor (beta chain) appears in the sequencing data of a study of molecular identifiers for immune sequencing clone quantification. Sorted naive CD8 T cells were those defined as CD8+CD4-CCR7+CD45RA+. The study's findings and limits: Naive cells had under 1% of molecules in clones above 20 RNA copies, effectors over 97%. Detecting spiked Jurkat TCR RNA from one cell among 1 million or so naive cells was reportedly possible.

As concerns this clonotype: Its target is not known.

Preparation methods for the bulk TCR libraries were those previously described, with listed TCR primers. From the PCR reads, TCRdb called clonotypes with MiXCR, one entry per CDR3 protein. In the table there are approximately 550,000 distinct CDR3 sequences, around 25% of which are singletons. Looked up from germline, CDR1 is LNHDA and CDR2 is SQIVND (reference sequence). V lost 1 base, J lost 6 bases, and 25 bases lay in between. The CDR3 consists of 18 residues. The sample comprised naive CD8+ T cells from blood, with Jurkat cell RNA spiked in. The subset is: FACS-sorted CD8+CD4-CCR7+CD45RA+ naive T cells. The sequence came from a human donor in good health. Some libraries in this study had Jurkat cell RNA spiked in. The V call is TRBV19, the J call TRBJ2-7; a possible D gene is TRBD2 (6 bases). CDR3 sequence (DNA): TGTGCCAGTAGTATAGGCTCGAGCCCGGGACTGGGAGGTTTCGAGCAGTACTTC. Residues: CASSIGSSPGLGGFEQYF.